This TCR beta chain was captured by sequencing in a study of a mutant IDH1 vaccine in newly diagnosed glioma. Study results and limitations: Variations in leading peripheral T cell clonotypes appeared to have no connection with pseudoprogression. It was approximately 93% of patients that developed vaccine-induced immune responses.

In regard to this clone: What it binds is not known.

Time point specified: week 35, safety follow-up. Vaccination comprised doses that each held 300 ug of mutant IDH1 20-mer peptide, plus topical imiquimod. The table came from immunoSEQ multiplex PCR; TCRdb's copy has only in-frame clones and leaves some out. The data show tens of thousands of clones, with 74% seen just once and 4.5% to 5% held by the top ten. V shed 4 bases, J shed 4 bases, and the junction held 8 bases outside the gene matches. This CDR3 region has 15 residues. The germline V gene has CDR1 SGDLS and CDR2 YYNGEE. This sample comprised PBMCs, obtained from a glioma patient whose treatment included an IDH1 peptide vaccine. V is TRBV9 and J is TRBJ2-7; 10 bases line up with TRBD1. This receptor was identified in a man between 50 and 59 years old with glioma. The CDR3 nucleotides are TGTGCCAGCAGCTCTACCGGGACAGGGGCTTACGAGCAGTACTTC. It encodes CASSSTGTGAYEQYF.